The 6 T cell receptor beta chains below all came from one sample that was sequenced in a study of T cell repertoires in cytomegalovirus infection. In TCRdb, the reads were re-called with MiXCR into one record per CDR3 protein. The sample consists of some 900,000 distinct CDR3 sequences, 32% of them appearing once. What these receptors recognize is not known. Specimen: cultured CD8+ T cells from PBMCs, collected from culture after CMV antigen stimulation. These TCRs come from a human donor in good health (CMV status not recorded). Some clones in this sample may be carry-over from other donors' samples.

This clonotype was detected only a few times. The chain employs TRBV20-1 and TRBJ2-5; TRBD2 agrees at 16 bases. Losses at the gene ends were 6 bases for V and 0 bases for J; bases not matched to a gene: 4. This CDR3 is 16 amino acids long. Germline V lookup: CDR1 DFQATT, CDR2 SNEGSKA (reference sequence). The CDR3 protein is CSARGLAGGYQETQYF. CDR3 sequence (DNA): TGCAGTGCGAGGGGACTAGCGGGGGGGTACCAAGAGACCCAGTACTTC.

This clonotype occurred a few times. CDR3 region: CAISESGGGTDTQYF. The CDR3 nucleotides are TGTGCCATCAGTGAGTCGGGGGGCGGCACAGATACGCAGTATTTT. The chain recombines TRBV10-3 with TRBJ2-3; D is tentatively TRBD1 or TRBD2 (6 bases each). V gave up 0 bases and J gave up 1 base, with 8 bases separating them. The CDR3 totals 15 residues. Germline V gene data show CDR1 as ENHRY and CDR2 as SYGVKD.

The chain carries TRBV5-6 and TRBJ2-7; D remains ambiguous. Germline CDR1 is SGHDT and CDR2 is YYEEEE. CDR3 size: 13 residues. V lost 0 bases and J 3 bases, leaving 7 bases between the germline ends. The CDR3 sequence: CASSLGNNYEQYV. CDR3 in DNA: TGTGCCAGCAGCTTGGGGAACAACTACGAGCAGTACGTC.

The gene calls are TRBV5-1 and TRBJ1-5, with D possibly being TRBD1 (5 bases). The V and J ends lost 0 bases and 7 bases respectively, with 8 bases between them. The CDR3 runs to 13 residues. Germline lookup yields CDR1 SGHRS and CDR2 YFSETQ. CDR3 amino acids: CASSLVGPQPQHF. The CDR3 DNA follows: TGCGCCAGCAGCTTGGTGGGGCCCCAGCCCCAGCATTTT.

This clonotype was seen more than once but under ten times. V gene TRBV7-6 combines with J gene TRBJ2-2; 9 bases are shared with TRBD1. Trimming at V came to 6 bases and at J to 4 bases, leaving 9 bases not matched to a gene. CDR1 SGHVS and CDR2 FNYEAQ come from the germline V gene. There are 16 residues in the CDR3. CDR3 protein: CASRSEDRGGTGELFF. As DNA, the CDR3 is TGTGCCAGCAGGTCCGAGGACAGGGGAGGCACCGGGGAGCTGTTTTTT.

At least ten counts were recorded for this clonotype. The rearrangement uses TRBV7-2 and TRBJ2-7, with TRBD2 as a possible D gene (6 bases). CDR1 is SGHTA, CDR2 FQGNSA, per germline. Trimming cost V 1 base and J 2 bases, with 15 bases left between them. The CDR3 has 16 residues. CDR3 sequence (DNA): TGTGCCAGCAGCTTAGTCTCGATAGCGGCCCCCTACGAGCAGTACTTC. Protein: CASSLVSIAAPYEQYF.